The 17 T cell receptor beta chains given below trace back to one sample, sequenced in a study of metastatic and nonmetastatic thyroid tumors. There were no patients who had received any treatment before thyroid surgery. With MiXCR, TCRdb called clones anew from the PCR reads. The sample comprises roughly 20,000 clones, roughly a third of which are singletons, and around 30% rests with the top ten. Sequenced material: tumor tissue. The receptors were sampled from a female donor with papillary thyroid cancer or a benign thyroid nodule (not recorded which). Some clones in this sample may be carry-over from other donors' samples.

This clone was seen repeatedly, ten times or more. The chain is built from TRBV6-1 and TRBJ2-2; D may be TRBD1 (6 bases). Germline values: CDR1 MNHNS, CDR2 SASEGT. CDR3 size: 15 residues. The ends were cut back, 3 bases at V and 9 bases at J, with 17 bases in the middle. This CDR3 reads CASSEITGTPWELFF. CDR3 nucleotide sequence: TGTGCCAGCAGTGAGATCACAGGGACACCGTGGGAGCTGTTTTTT.

V and J are TRBV28 and TRBJ2-7; D is undetermined. Germline V gene lookup returns CDR1 MDHEN and CDR2 SYDVKM. The CDR3 runs 10 residues. The germline V and J ends were trimmed by 7 bases and 6 bases, with 7 bases remaining between them. CDR3 DNA: TGTGCCAGCAAACGAGTCGAGCAGTACTTC. Protein sequence: CASKRVEQYF.

This clone has a handful of counts. This chain connects TRBV6-2 or TRBV6-3 to TRBJ1-1, with D tentatively TRBD1 (5 bases). Germline V lookup: CDR1 MNHEY, CDR2 SVGEGT. CDR3 length equals 15 residues. Trimming cost V 0 bases and J 3 bases, with 11 bases left between them. The CDR3 is CASSYSRQFYTEAFF. DNA for the CDR3: TGTGCCAGCAGTTACTCTAGACAGTTTTACACTGAAGCTTTCTTT.

The rearrangement links TRBV6-5 to TRBJ1-6; D uncertain. The CDR3 consists of 17 residues. V lost 0 bases to trimming and J lost 1 base, with 10 bases between them. Germline V lookup: CDR1 MNHEY, CDR2 SVGAGI. Here the CDR3 reads CASSYSSLLSYNSPLHF. CDR3 coding DNA: TGTGCCAGCAGTTACTCGAGTTTGTTATCCTATAATTCACCCCTCCACTTT.

V gene TRBV12-3 or TRBV12-4 combines with J gene TRBJ2-1, with 7 nucleotides matching TRBD2. The CDR3 contains 15 residues. V shed 8 bases, J shed 9 bases, and the junction held 16 bases outside the gene matches. The CDR3 reads CASGPGGRAIGEQFF. CDR3 nucleotides: TGTGCCAGCGGGCCTGGGGGGAGGGCCATTGGTGAGCAGTTCTTC.

The chain uses TRBV5-1 and TRBJ2-2, with D perhaps TRBD1 (6 bases). The CDR3 has 15 residues. Germline CDR1 is SGHRS and CDR2 is YFSETQ. V was clipped by 6 bases and J by 4 bases, with 16 bases between them. CDR3 sequence reads: CASTSGHMSTGELFF. In nucleotides, the CDR3 is TGCGCCAGCACCTCGGGACACATGTCCACCGGGGAGCTGTTTTTT.

The V and J genes are TRBV10-3 and TRBJ2-7; 7 nucleotides align to TRBD1. J gave up 3 bases and V 7 bases, and 12 bases lay outside the gene matches. The CDR3 is 15 amino acids. CDR1 is ENHRY and CDR2 is SYGVKD in the germline V gene. The CDR3 DNA is TGTGCCATCATTTCCGGGACAGATGGATTCTACGAGCAGTACTTC. Its protein is CAIISGTDGFYEQYF.

The V call is TRBV27, the J call TRBJ2-1; D is unresolved. CDR1 and CDR2 from the germline V gene are MNHEY and SMNVEV (reference sequence). V lost 0 bases and J lost 10, with 10 bases in between. The CDR3 spans 13 residues. The CDR3 region has the DNA TGTGCCAGCAGTTTATCGGGCGGCCCAGAGCAGTTCTTC. Translated, it gives CASSLSGGPEQFF.

The rearrangement uses TRBV11-2 and TRBJ2-1; the match to TRBD2 covers 13 bases. The CDR3 covers 15 residues. V lost 5 bases to trimming and J lost 8 bases; unmatched junction nucleotides: 6. Germline V gene data show CDR1 as SGHAT and CDR2 as FQNNGV. The CDR3 sequence is CASSPGTSGKDEQFF. The CDR3 nucleotides are TGTGCCAGCAGCCCGGGGACTAGCGGGAAGGATGAGCAGTTCTTC.

There are a few counts of this clone. This rearrangement joins TRBV5-1 to TRBJ1-2, with 9 bases that match TRBD1. The length of the CDR3 is 14 residues. The germline gives CDR1 SGHRS, CDR2 YFSETQ. V lost 2 bases to trimming and J lost 6 bases; unmatched junction nucleotides: 5. In DNA form, the CDR3 reads TGCGCCAGCAGCTTTATGACAGGGGGTAATGGCTACACCTTC. This codes for CASSFMTGGNGYTF.

V usage is TRBV2 and J usage is TRBJ1-2, with D possibly being TRBD1 (5 bases). The CDR3 contains 14 residues. Germline V gene lookup returns CDR1 SNHLY and CDR2 FYNNEI. Trimming shortened V by 0 bases and J by 4 bases, and 9 bases separated the two germline ends. The CDR3: CASSEAAGLYGYTF. CDR3 sequence (DNA): TGTGCCAGCAGTGAAGCAGCGGGGCTCTATGGCTACACCTTC. Looking up the rest from reference TRBV2 and TRBJ1-2 gives the full variable domain: EPEVTQTPSHQVTQMGQEVILRCVPISNHLYFYWYRQILGQKVEFLVSFYNNEISEKSEIFDDQFSVERPDGSNFTLKIRSTKLEDSAMYFCASSEAAGLYGYTFGSGTRLTVV.

Only a few counts were recorded for this clone. The CDR3 loop is CASSSPGSDEQYF. As DNA, the CDR3 is TGTGCCAGCAGCAGTCCAGGGAGCGACGAGCAGTACTTC. The genes are TRBV28 and TRBJ2-7; either TRBD1 or TRBD2 may supply D (5 bases each). CDR1 and CDR2 (germline): MDHEN, SYDVKM. V was trimmed by 6 bases and J by 5 bases, leaving 14 bases between them. The CDR3 length is 13 residues.

This clone occurred a few times. The genes are TRBV30 and TRBJ2-7; the D is unclear. Germline V gene lookup returns CDR1 GTSNPN and CDR2 SVGIG (reference sequence). V lost 2 bases to trimming and J lost 3 bases, with 5 bases between them. The CDR3 has 11 amino acids. CDR3: CAWSTLYEQYF. The DNA of the CDR3 is TGTGCCTGGAGTACCCTCTACGAGCAGTACTTC. Full variable domain (rest looked up from reference TRBV30 and TRBJ2-7): SQTIHQWPATLVQPVGSPLSLECTVEGTSNPNLYWYRQAAGRGLQLLFYSVGIGQISSEVPQNLSASRPQDRQFILSSKKLLLSDSGFYLCAWSTLYEQYFGPGTRLTVT.

This chain connects TRBV11-2 to TRBJ2-3; 10 bases are shared with TRBD2. Germline values: CDR1 SGHAT, CDR2 FQNNGV. The trim removed 5 bases at V and 4 bases at J, leaving 6 bases unmatched. CDR3 length: 15 amino acids. The CDR3 loop reads CASSRGTSVPDTQYF. The CDR3 DNA reads as TGTGCCAGCAGCCGCGGGACTAGCGTCCCAGATACGCAGTATTTT.

The genes are TRBV7-2 and TRBJ2-1; TRBD2 is a possible D gene (5 bases). V gave up 3 bases and J gave up 8 bases, with 8 bases separating them. The V gene's germline CDR1 is SGHTA and CDR2 FQGNSA. The CDR3 sequence is 12 residues long. CDR3 DNA sequence: TGTGCCAGCAGCTTGTCGGGGTATGAGCAGTTCTTC. It translates to CASSLSGYEQFF.

CDR3 coding DNA: TGTGCCAGCAATTGGACACCCAGGGAGAATGAGCAGTTCTTC. It specifies CASNWTPRENEQFF. This chain links TRBV2 with TRBJ2-1; D possibly matches TRBD1 or TRBD2 (5 bases each). CDR3 length equals 14 residues. Germline CDR1 reads SNHLY; CDR2 reads FYNNEI. Trimming left V 7 bases short and J 7 bases short, with 17 bases between.

This clone was seen only a few times. The J gene is TRBJ2-7, the V gene TRBV6-1; 12 bases are a match to TRBD2. Germline V gene data show CDR1 as MNHNS and CDR2 as SASEGT. CDR3 length equals 15 residues. The V and J ends lost 5 bases and 6 bases, in that order; junction bases with no gene match: 8. DNA of the CDR3: TGTGCCAGCAGTCAATGGGGACTAGCGGGCTCCGAGCAGTACTTC. It encodes CASSQWGLAGSEQYF.